The 21 T cell receptor beta chains listed next were all sequenced from one sample in a study of T cells in Graves' hyperthyroidism and ophthalmopathy. Researchers amplified the TCR beta CDR3 regions from RNA transcripts. An initial round of RT-PCR targeting the TCR CDR3 relied on the HTBI primer set. TCRdb re-derived calls from the multiplex PCR reads in MiXCR, one entry per CDR3 protein. This sample carries hundreds of thousands of distinct CDR3 sequences, 46% of them seen once, and the ten largest clones take 6.5% to 9%. Sample: peripheral blood or thyroid tissue (not recorded which). The receptors come from a woman in her late teens or twenties with Graves' hyperthyroidism.

The J gene is TRBJ1-6, the V gene TRBV7-9; a weak D match, TRBD1 (5 bases). Germline CDR1 is SEHNR and CDR2 is FQNEAQ (reference sequence). The CDR3 covers 14 residues. Trimming took 5 bases from V and 4 from J, leaving 9 bases between them. CDR3 loop: CASSPDSYNSPLHF. CDR3 DNA: TGTGCCAGCAGCCCAGACAGTTATAATTCACCCCTCCACTTT.

In this sample, this clonotype turned up many times. The rearrangement joins TRBV7-8 to TRBJ2-7, with 12 bases fitting TRBD1. This CDR3 contains 14 residues. CDR1 SGHVS and CDR2 FQNEAQ come from the germline V gene. V lost 6 bases to trimming and J lost 6 bases; unmatched junction nucleotides: 6. The DNA for the CDR3 is TGTGCCAGCAGGTCCGGGACAGGGGGCAGCGAGCAGTACTTC. This gives the protein CASRSGTGGSEQYF.

The V gene is TRBV29-1, the J gene TRBJ1-4, with 8 bases fitting TRBD1. J was trimmed by 6 bases and V by 3 bases; bases with no gene match: 6. Germline V gene lookup returns CDR1 SQVTM and CDR2 ANQGSEA. This CDR3 comprises 14 residues. The chain's CDR3 is CSVEATGDDEKLFF. The CDR3 region has the DNA TGCAGCGTTGAGGCGACAGGGGATGATGAAAAACTGTTTTTT. Full variable domain (remainder filled in from reference TRBV29-1 and TRBJ1-4): SAVISQKPSRDICQRGTSLTIQCQVDSQVTMMFWYRQQPGQSLTLIATANQGSEATYESGFVIDKFPISRPNLTFSTLTVSNMSPEDSSIYLCSVEATGDDEKLFFGSGTQLSVL.

This clonotype was counted between two and nine times. This rearrangement joins TRBV20-1 to TRBJ1-2; the match to TRBD1 covers 8 bases. The germline V gene encodes CDR1 DFQATT and CDR2 SNEGSKA (reference sequence). V shed 3 bases and J 3 bases; nucleotides not matched to a gene: 6. The CDR3 runs 14 residues. CDR3 sequence: CSARGTGDYYGYTF. Here the CDR3 DNA reads TGCAGTGCTAGGGGGACAGGCGATTACTATGGCTACACCTTC.

This clonotype was detected only a few times. This chain links TRBV2 with TRBJ2-7; D call uncertain. The CDR3 spans 14 residues. Looked up from germline, CDR1 is SNHLY and CDR2 is FYNNEI. The V and J ends lost 7 bases and 4 bases respectively, with 17 bases between them. The CDR3 region is CASMGRTHPYEQYF. The CDR3, as DNA: TGTGCCAGCATGGGCAGGACCCATCCTTACGAGCAGTACTTC.

Of note for this clonotype: This CDR3 is missing its conserved last phenylalanine or tryptophan, likely due to a read error. The chain employs TRBV2 and TRBJ2-6; 7 bases align to TRBD1. With V trimmed by 6 bases and J by 1 base, 6 bases remained unmatched. Per the germline V gene, CDR1 is SNHLY and CDR2 is FYNNEI. The CDR3 length is 16 residues. The CDR3 DNA sequence: TGTGCCAGCAGCCAAGGGGGCTTATCTGGGGCCAACGTCCTGACTTCC. It specifies CASSQGGLSGANVLTS.

At least ten counts were recorded for this clonotype. The chain employs TRBV7-2 and TRBJ1-5; the match to TRBD1 covers 9 bases. This CDR3 comprises 14 residues. Per germline, CDR1 SGHTA and CDR2 FQGNSA. The V gene end was trimmed by 8 bases and the J gene end by 4 bases; junction bases not matched to a gene: 6. CDR3 residues: CASEQGAGNQPQHF. The CDR3 DNA is TGTGCCAGCGAACAGGGGGCAGGGAATCAGCCCCAGCATTTT. Supplemented by reference TRBV7-2 and TRBJ1-5, the full variable domain reads GAGVSQSPSNKVTEKGKDVELRCDPISGHTALYWYRQSLGQGLEFLIYFQGNSAPDKSGLPSDRFSAERTGGSVSTLTIQRTQQEDSAVYLCASEQGAGNQPQHFGDGTRLSIL.

The rearrangement joins TRBV10-2 to TRBJ2-7; D possibly corresponds to TRBD2 (5 bases). In germline, CDR1 is WSHSY, CDR2 SAAADI. The CDR3 contains 14 residues. Trimming removed 2 bases at V and 3 bases at J, with 11 bases between. Written as DNA, the CDR3 is TGCGCCAGCAGTGAGACGGGCGGGTACTACGAGCAGTACTTC. It is translated as CASSETGGYYEQYF.

This clonotype came up a few times. One end of the junction is discordant with germline, which a read error may explain. V gene TRBV10-3 combines with J gene TRBJ2-7, with D possibly being TRBD1 or TRBD2 (5 bases each). Germline loops: CDR1 ENHRY, CDR2 SYGVKD. The CDR3 has 15 amino acids. The CDR3 region is CASSELGDSPYEQYF. In DNA, the CDR3 is TGTGCCAGCAGTGAATTGGGAGACAGCCCCTACGAGCAGTACTTC.

The chain combines TRBV12-3 or TRBV12-4 with TRBJ2-2; no firm D call. V was trimmed by 6 bases and J by 6 bases, leaving 8 bases between them. The CDR3 is 12 amino acids. The CDR3 sequence is CASSPWAGELFF. CDR3 coding DNA: TGTGCCAGCAGCCCGTGGGCCGGGGAGCTGTTTTTT.

The chain links TRBV4-3 to TRBJ1-1; D ambiguous. V lost 1 base, J lost 1 base, and 10 bases lay in between. From germline, CDR1 is LGHNA and CDR2 YSLEER. CDR3 length equals 15 residues. CDR3 residues: CASSQVGRQNTEAFF. In DNA, the CDR3 is TGCGCCAGCAGCCAAGTAGGCAGGCAGAACACTGAAGCTTTCTTT.

V is TRBV7-2 and J is TRBJ2-7; D call uncertain. Germline assignment: CDR1 SGHTA and CDR2 FQGNSA. This CDR3 contains 11 residues. Between the trimmed V and J ends, which lost 5 bases and 8 bases, there was a span of 10 bases. The CDR3 spells CASSLSHQQYF. The DNA of the CDR3 is TGTGCCAGCAGCCTGTCTCACCAGCAGTACTTC.

This clonotype was counted only a few times. The chain links TRBV7-9 to TRBJ2-5, with a weak D call TRBD1 (6 bases). The germline gives CDR1 SEHNR, CDR2 FQNEAQ (reference sequence). CDR3 length equals 17 residues. V was cut by 3 bases and J by 3 bases, with 20 bases left in between. CDR3 protein: CASSLGHREGGEETQYF. Written as DNA, the CDR3 is TGTGCCAGCAGCTTGGGCCACAGGGAAGGAGGAGAAGAGACCCAGTACTTC.

This clonotype was detected ten times or more. V is TRBV2 and J is TRBJ1-5; 8 bases map to TRBD1. In germline, CDR1 is SNHLY, CDR2 FYNNEI. The CDR3 is 14 residues long. V lost 5 bases, J lost 4 bases, and 4 bases stayed unmatched. CDR3: CASSTGQVNQPQHF. The CDR3 bases are TGTGCCAGCAGTACGGGACAGGTGAATCAGCCCCAGCATTTT.

This clonotype turned up a few times. The chain employs TRBV7-2 and TRBJ2-2, with 8 bases fitting TRBD1. CDR1 and CDR2 (germline): SGHTA, FQGNSA. Trimming at V came to 6 bases and at J to 4 bases, leaving 4 bases not matched to a gene. This CDR3 has 14 residues. The CDR3 DNA reads as TGTGCCAGCAGACGACAGGGGATCACCGGGGAGCTGTTTTTT. As protein: CASRRQGITGELFF.

The CDR3 protein is CASSLGQREASYEQYF. CDR3 bases: TGCGCCAGCAGCTTGGGCCAGCGGGAGGCGTCCTACGAGCAGTACTTC. The genes are TRBV5-1 and TRBJ2-7; 9 nucleotides agree with TRBD2. V lost 0 bases to trimming and J lost 1 base; unmatched junction nucleotides: 5. From germline, CDR1 is SGHRS and CDR2 YFSETQ. This CDR3 contains 16 residues.

The V call is TRBV7-9, the J call TRBJ2-5; 12 bases match TRBD2. This CDR3 contains 16 residues. V shed 2 bases and J 4 bases; nucleotides not matched to a gene: 5. CDR1 and CDR2 from the germline V gene are SEHNR and FQNEAQ (reference sequence). For the CDR3, the DNA is TGTGCCAGCAGCTTACCGGGACTAGCGGGTGGAGAGACCCAGTACTTC. It translates to CASSLPGLAGGETQYF.

V usage is TRBV24-1 and J usage is TRBJ1-6; the D is unclear. Trimming pared 11 bases from V and 8 bases from J, leaving 21 bases between. This CDR3 comprises 15 residues. Germline CDR1 is KGHDR and CDR2 is SFDVKD. CDR3 residues: CASCSGRGVDSPLHF. The CDR3 bases are TGTGCCAGCTGTTCCGGGCGCGGGGTGGATTCACCCCTCCACTTT.

The rearrangement joins TRBV6-1 to TRBJ2-7; a weak D match, TRBD1 (5 bases). Germline V gene sequence: CDR1 MNHNS, CDR2 SASEGT. The V end was cut by 6 bases, the J end by 4 bases, with 16 bases between. This CDR3 is built from 14 residues. This CDR3 reads CASSQQVRRYEQYF. The CDR3 nucleotides are TGTGCCAGCAGCCAACAGGTCAGGCGATACGAGCAGTACTTC.

The V call is TRBV20-1, the J call TRBJ2-3; a weak D match, TRBD2 (8 bases). CDR1 is DFQATT, CDR2 SNEGSKA, per germline (reference sequence). This CDR3 comprises 14 residues. CDR3 nucleotides: TGCTCTCACCGGACGGGAGGGGGCGTGGATACGCAGTATTTT. Its translation is CSHRTGGGVDTQYF.

This sequence joins TRBV29-1 and TRBJ1-1; D is uncertain. This CDR3 has 11 amino acids. Per the germline V gene, CDR1 is SQVTM and CDR2 is ANQGSEA. The CDR3 sequence is CSAGIGTEAFF. In nucleotides, the CDR3 is TGCAGTGCTGGGATTGGCACTGAAGCTTTCTTT.